This T cell receptor beta chain was profiled in a study of blood T cell repertoires in COVID-19. As for the study in general: Samples came from the United States, Italy and Spain, spanning acute and convalescent COVID-19.

In the study's own analysis: Amplification from reference gene primers served as the basis for estimated nucleated cell counts. Measured with immunoSEQ multiplex PCR; TCRdb has only the in-frame clones, and not every one. D and trimming were read from the DNA, whereas the V and J calls and clone size are those reported in that table. Of roughly 14,000 clones in the sample, 85% to 90% were seen once. The CDR3 is 17 amino acids. Germline V lookup: CDR1 MNHEY, CDR2 SMNVEV (reference sequence). With V trimmed by 5 bases and J by 0 bases, 4 bases remained unmatched. V usage is TRBV27 and J usage is TRBJ1-6; TRBD1 matches at 10 bases. Input material: peripheral blood. The sequence was collected from a human donor in a cohort sampled during active COVID-19. In DNA, the CDR3 is TGTGCCAGCAGTGGACAGGGGGTCAACTCCTATAATTCACCCCTCCACTTT. Its protein product is CASSGQGVNSYNSPLHF.